This T cell receptor beta chain was sequenced in a study of blood T cells in healthy people across ages (dated by TCRdb to the mid-2010s). Notes on the research overall: In model experiments, roughly one uniquely barcoded TCR beta cDNA molecule per two T cells was captured by template switching. The study measured age-related changes in TCR beta repertoire diversity using deep sequencing normalized with unique cDNA molecular identifiers. The donors were divided into four age groups: young (average around 16 years), middle-aged (about 41), aged (approximately 62) and long-lived (more than 75). To avoid experimental bias, donors of different ages were randomly spread across the sequencing lanes. The study analyzed two additional independent replicas of 1 million unique cDNA reads from the same blood draw for two donors, one aged 18 to 29 and one aged 80 or older. Overall study results and their limits: The long-lived group showed more naive CD4+ T cells, fewer expanded clones and increased TCR diversity than the aged group, suggesting age selection. Because donor CMV infection status was unknown, age-related changes in expanded clonotypes were potentially confounded. Conclusive comparison of naive and antigen-experienced compartments was prevented by the profiling of bulk unsorted PBMCs. A strong correlation was found between observed TCR beta diversity and the percentage of naive T cells measured by flow cytometry. Observed TCR beta diversity per million T cells fell roughly linearly with age, and a significant reduction was already apparent by age around 40. Total diversity estimates from one million sequenced T cells were considered lower bounds and underestimates.

Preparation of the library involved 5' RACE. Sequencing used an Illumina HiSeq 2500. A second PCR of about 6 to 12 cycles was run with a J-beta primer mix and a sample-barcoded 5' primer. A unique molecular identifier was introduced onto each TCR beta cDNA molecule by a template-switch 5' adaptor carrying 12 random nucleotides. Each sample yielded at least 2.5 million CDR3-containing paired-end reads. The Mint cDNA synthesis kit, primed by a TRBC-specific oligonucleotide, was used to synthesize first-strand cDNA from all RNA. Following uracil-DNA glycosylase treatment, a first 18-cycle PCR with universal primers M1SS and BC2_uni_R was performed on all cDNA. The original pipeline was this. Each sample was normalized by randomly selecting 1 million high-quality reads, each carrying a distinct molecular identifier. Instead of being binned into consensus sequences, reads that shared molecular identifiers were thrown out. MiTCR, set to a Q25 quality threshold and the strictest error-elimination algorithm, was used for CDR3 identification, clonotype clustering and error correction. A nonparametric unseen species model with Euler transformation was used to estimate a lower bound on total TCR beta diversity. TCRdb passed the public sequencing reads through fastp at Q25 and MiXCR, retaining productive beta sequences. Each record represents a unique CDR3 protein, reported with the most common genes and DNA among its rows. TCRdb, not the original authors, processed these V and J calls. A total of hundreds of thousands of distinct CDR3 sequences appear in this sample, roughly 43% of them only once. Approximately 29% of the sample belongs to the ten largest clones.

The CDR3 spans 14 residues, from the cysteine through the phenylalanine. The sequence is cut down to CDR3 DNA, 42 bases in frame from base 1. Sequences SQVTM (CDR1) and ANQGSEA (CDR2) are obtained from the germline V gene. Germline trimming: 6 bases from V, 11 bases from J; junction bases outside gene matches: 16. On this clonotype itself: Its cognate antigen has yet to be identified. No quality values exist for individual bases; no much larger clone is one base distant.

Systemically healthy Caucasian individuals from Russia, about 38 in total and aged about 6 to 95 years, were included as donors. Each donor gave ten milliliters of peripheral blood, collected into EDTA-treated Vacutainer tubes. Ficoll-Paque density-gradient centrifugation was used to isolate PBMCs, with at least 6 million per sample. Total RNA, at least 6 micrograms per sample, was extracted from PBMCs with Trizol reagent. For every donor, flow cytometry on a PBMC aliquot measured the percentage of naive CD45RAhigh/CD27high T cells. Input material: blood. The chain was built from TRBV29-1 and TRBJ2-5; 9 nucleotides in the junction match TRBD2. This receptor was obtained from a man older than 75 in good health. The CDR3 protein: CSVSGLAGVNEQYF. The DNA sequence follows: TGCAGCGTCTCTGGGTTAGCGGGAGTGAATGAGCAGTACTTC.